A selection of T cell receptor beta chains follows, all from one sample in a study of blood T cells in healthy people across ages. MiXCR, applied by TCRdb to the 5' RACE reads, yields one record per CDR3 protein. The sample contains about a million distinct CDR3 sequences, 51% of which appear only once. Sequencing was carried out using blood. The receptors stem from a woman aged 55 to 70 in good health. The CDR3 runs from the conserved cysteine through the conserved F or W. Each record gives: J gene, V gene, clone size, D gene, CDR3 protein, CDR3 DNA. A D gene is named only where the DNA matches it firmly. Some rows mark clone size as missing; the rest say once, few, many or name a class of expanded clone.

>TRBJ2-7|TRBV20-1|.|TRBD2
CSARGGLARSYEQYF
TGCAGTGCTAGGGGGGGACTAGCGAGATCCTACGAGCAGTACTTC
>TRBJ2-7|TRBV11-2|.|.
CASSSVLRYEQYF
TGTGCCAGCAGCTCAGTTCTGCGCTACGAGCAGTACTTC
>TRBJ1-6|TRBV2|.|TRBD1
CASSVSGTGLRNSPLHF
TGTGCCAGCAGTGTATCCGGGACAGGATTACGGAATTCACCCCTCCACTTT
>TRBJ2-1|TRBV5-1|.|TRBD2
CASSSSGRVRDEQFF
TGCGCCAGCAGCTCTAGCGGGAGGGTTCGGGATGAGCAGTTCTTC
>TRBJ2-4|TRBV2|.|.
CASILGNIQYF
TGTGCCAGCATCTTGGGAAACATTCAGTACTTC
>TRBJ2-5|TRBV6-6|.|.
CASSYIQETQYF
TGTGCCAGCAGTTACATACAAGAGACCCAGTACTTC
>TRBJ2-2|TRBV2|few|.
CASSEANRATGELFF
TGTGCCAGCAGTGAAGCTAACCGGGCTACGGGGGAGCTGTTTTTT
>TRBJ2-7|TRBV18|few|TRBD2
CASSPLGTSGIYEQYF
TGTGCCAGCTCACCACTCGGGACTAGCGGGATCTACGAGCAGTACTTC
>TRBJ2-5|TRBV7-3|.|.
CASSLLCRVGETQYF
TGTGCCAGCAGCTTACTCTGCAGGGTCGGGGAGACCCAGTACTTC
>TRBJ2-5|TRBV29-1|.|.
CSAQGGSAGETQYF
TGCAGCGCTCAAGGAGGGAGTGCCGGGGAGACCCAGTACTTC
>TRBJ2-1|TRBV7-3|few|TRBD2
CASSQTSSSYNEQFF
TGTGCCAGCAGCCAGACTAGCTCTTCCTACAATGAGCAGTTCTTC
>TRBJ2-7|TRBV9|.|.
CASSVDRLATSYEQYF
TGTGCCAGCAGCGTAGATCGGCTAGCTACCTCCTACGAGCAGTACTTC
>TRBJ2-3|TRBV5-1|few|TRBD1
CASSFDRESMDTQYF
TGCGCCAGCAGCTTTGACAGGGAGTCGATGGATACGCAGTATTTT
>TRBJ2-3|TRBV10-2|few|.
CASSDSADTQYF
TGCGCCAGCAGTGATTCGGCAGATACGCAGTATTTT
>TRBJ2-3|TRBV5-1|.|.
CASNLTPDTQYF
TGCGCCAGCAACTTGACCCCGGATACGCAGTATTTT
>TRBJ2-5|TRBV6-5|.|.
CATLSEKEETQYF
TGTGCCACCCTAAGCGAGAAAGAAGAGACCCAGTACTTC
>TRBJ1-2|TRBV5-1|.|.
CASSRAGDYGYTF
TGCGCCAGCAGCCGGGCAGGGGACTATGGCTACACCTTC
>TRBJ2-5|TRBV27|.|TRBD2
CASSPSLAGAVKTQYF
TGTGCCAGCAGCCCGTCGCTAGCGGGAGCAGTGAAGACCCAGTACTTC
>TRBJ2-7|TRBV7-6|.|TRBD1
CASSLESPRTGGPYEQYF
TGTGCCAGCAGCTTAGAGAGTCCCAGGACAGGGGGTCCCTACGAGCAGTACTTC
>TRBJ1-6|TRBV18|.|.
CASSPLKGDGNSPLHF
TGTGCCAGCTCACCCTTAAAAGGGGACGGTAATTCACCCCTCCACTTT
>TRBJ1-2|TRBV4-2|.|.
CASSQVANYGYTF
TGTGCCAGCAGCCAAGTTGCAAACTATGGCTACACCTTC
>TRBJ2-5|TRBV24-1|.|TRBD1
CATSADPWTGKETQYF
TGTGCCACCAGTGCCGATCCCTGGACAGGAAAAGAGACCCAGTACTTC
>TRBJ2-7|TRBV28|.|.
CASSRTGVAGALIAQYF
TGTGCCAGCAGTCGCACAGGGGTGGCGGGAGCCCTGATCGCGCAGTACTTC
>TRBJ1-1|TRBV18|many|TRBD1
CASSPNTGGTEAFF
TGTGCCAGCTCACCAAATACAGGGGGCACTGAAGCTTTCTTT
>TRBJ2-5|TRBV20-1|few|TRBD2
CSAMSGRAYQETQYF
TGCAGTGCTATGAGCGGGAGGGCGTACCAAGAGACCCAGTACTTC
>TRBJ2-7|TRBV5-1|.|TRBD1
CASSWTGAAYEQYF
TGCGCCAGCAGCTGGACAGGGGCGGCCTACGAGCAGTACTTC
>TRBJ2-2|TRBV24-1|.|.
CATSAPPGLTIEGYGTGELFF
TGTGCCACCAGTGCCCCCCCGGGACTTACTATTGAGGGGTACGGTACCGGGGAGCTGTTTTTT
>TRBJ2-7|TRBV10-3|.|TRBD2
CAISTGTSGSTHEQYF
TGTGCCATCAGTACCGGGACTAGCGGGAGCACCCACGAGCAGTACTTC
>TRBJ1-2|TRBV7-2|.|TRBD1
CASSFAGGGYTF
TGTGCCAGCAGCTTCGCAGGGGGAGGCTACACCTTC
>TRBJ1-2|TRBV2|.|TRBD1
CASSEQTGGYGYTF
TGTGCCAGCAGTGAGCAGACAGGGGGGTATGGCTACACCTTC
>TRBJ2-7|TRBV7-2|few|.
CASSLGFRNTYEQYF
TGTGCCAGCAGCTTAGGGTTTCGGAATACCTACGAGCAGTACTTC
>TRBJ1-4|TRBV14|few|.
CASSQEAGFNEKLFF
TGTGCCAGCAGCCAAGAAGCGGGGTTTAATGAAAAACTGTTTTTT
>TRBJ2-7|TRBV2|.|.
CATTDTSYEQYF
TGTGCCACGACGGACACTTCCTACGAGCAGTACTTC
>TRBJ2-5|TRBV20-1|few|.
CSASRGQETQYF
TGCAGCGCCAGTCGTGGTCAGGAGACCCAGTACTTC
>TRBJ2-3|TRBV7-6|.|.
CASSETHTDTQYF
TGTGCCAGCAGCGAGACCCACACAGATACGCAGTATTTT
>TRBJ2-5|TRBV3-1|.|.
CASRGTLADETQYF
TGTGCCAGCCGAGGTACTTTAGCGGACGAGACCCAGTACTTC
>TRBJ2-1|TRBV5-1|.|.
CASSYLLRDEQFF
TGCGCCAGCAGCTACCTATTACGAGATGAGCAGTTCTTC
>TRBJ1-2|TRBV7-6|few|.
CASSPRGRAGYGYTF
TGTGCCAGCAGCCCTAGAGGCAGGGCGGGCTATGGCTACACCTTC
>TRBJ2-5|TRBV7-2|few|TRBD1
CASSLAGQGVTETQYF
TGTGCCAGCAGCTTAGCTGGACAGGGGGTAACGGAGACCCAGTACTTC
>TRBJ2-7|TRBV20-1|once|.
CSAIWATASYEQYF
TGCAGTGCTATTTGGGCAACAGCTTCCTACGAGCAGTACTTC
>TRBJ1-4|TRBV20-1|once|TRBD1
CRAREDRVLFF
TGCAGGGCTAGAGAAGACAGGGTTCTGTTTTTT
>TRBJ2-1|TRBV12-3/TRBV12-4|.|TRBD1
CASSPLDRIYNEQFF
TGTGCCAGCAGTCCTCTGGACAGGATCTACAATGAGCAGTTCTTC
>TRBJ2-7|TRBV6-2/TRBV6-3|.|TRBD2
CASRTSGLGRYEQYF
TGTGCCAGCAGGACATCGGGACTAGGCCGCTACGAGCAGTACTTC
>TRBJ2-5|TRBV27|.|TRBD2
CASSPPTSGRADEQYF
TGTGCCAGCAGTCCACCGACTAGCGGGAGGGCCGATGAGCAGTACTTC
>TRBJ2-7|TRBV3-1|.|TRBD2
CASSHGTSGYEQYF
TGTGCCAGCAGCCATGGGACTAGCGGCTACGAGCAGTACTTC
>TRBJ2-5|TRBV12-3/TRBV12-4|few|.
CASSFMATNRETQYF
TGTGCCAGCAGTTTTATGGCTACCAATCGGGAGACCCAGTACTTC
>TRBJ2-7|TRBV7-9|few|TRBD1
CASSLRDRPSYEQYF
TGTGCCAGCAGCTTAAGGGACAGGCCCTCCTACGAGCAGTACTTC
>TRBJ2-3|TRBV20-1|few|TRBD2
CSARRLAGVGDTQYF
TGCAGTGCTAGGAGGTTAGCGGGAGTAGGGGATACGCAGTATTTT
>TRBJ1-5|TRBV28|few|TRBD1
CASSLVQGAHQPQHF
TGTGCCAGCAGTTTGGTACAGGGGGCTCATCAGCCCCAGCATTTT
>TRBJ2-3|TRBV20-1|.|.
CSAISSAVSTDTQYF
TGCAGTGCAATTTCTAGCGCGGTTAGCACAGATACGCAGTATTTT
>TRBJ2-3|TRBV3-1|.|.
CASSHRARVPTDTQYF
TGTGCCAGCAGCCACAGGGCCAGGGTACCCACAGATACGCAGTATTTT
>TRBJ2-7|TRBV5-1|few|.
CASSYDPPGTSYEQYF
TGCGCCAGCAGCTATGATCCCCCGGGCACCTCCTACGAGCAGTACTTC
>TRBJ2-1|TRBV20-1|.|.
CSARDRSGIYNEQFF
TGCAGTGCTAGAGATCGCAGCGGAATATACAATGAGCAGTTCTTC
>TRBJ2-5|TRBV4-2|few|TRBD1
CASSQAGQRETQYF
TGTGCCAGCAGCCAAGCGGGACAGAGGGAGACCCAGTACTTC